The T cell receptor beta chain described here comes from a study of graft-versus-host responses after intestinal transplantation. Profiled with immunoSEQ multiplex PCR; TCRdb holds only in-frame clones, not every one. This sample has tens of thousands of clones; approximately 88% occur once, and the top ten carry approximately 0.35%. With regard to this clone: Its antigen is as yet unknown.

CDR3 size: 13 residues. CDR1 and CDR2 from the germline V gene are WSHSY and SAAADI. V gave up 5 bases and J gave up 5 bases, with 11 bases separating them. The sequence was obtained from a human donor who received an intestinal transplant. This sequence joins TRBV10-2 and TRBJ2-3, with D possibly being TRBD1 (5 bases). The sample consisted of unstimulated CD4+ T cells sorted from spleen or lymph node cells, taken before intestinal transplant. CDR3 sequence: CASSKRGVDTQYF. The DNA of the CDR3 is TGCGCCAGCAGTAAAAGGGGCGTAGATACGCAGTATTTT.